This T cell receptor (beta chain) was sequenced in a study of cytomegalovirus exposure and HLA in healthy donors. General study points: Analyzed later, association rates of TCRs varied across HLA loci, with DRB1 most and HLA-C fewest. Association of a missense DCLRE1C variant with TCR beta V- and J-gene trimming was reported in a later analysis. The authors confirmed in vitro that a few CMV-associated chains were specific for CMV antigens. The only immune exposure information that was available was CMV serostatus.

About this clone itself: Its target is unknown.

Vbeta (60) and Jbeta (13) primers were used in the PCR. Here immunoSEQ multiplex PCR was the method, and the copy in TCRdb shows in-frame clones only, minus some. Of roughly 70,000 clones listed, 60% to 85% are singletons. The germline V gene encodes CDR1 MNHEY and CDR2 SMNVEV (reference sequence). The V end lost 1 base, the J end lost 5 bases, and 16 bases lay between the germline ends. The length of the CDR3 is 16 residues. The V call is TRBV27, the J call TRBJ2-3; maybe TRBD1 (7 bases). Material: PBMCs. This receptor was identified in a man in his 70s in good health and CMV-seronegative. For the CDR3, the DNA is TGTGCCAGCAGTTTATATAGCAGGGGGGCCAAAGATACGCAGTATTTT. Translating it yields CASSLYSRGAKDTQYF.